This T cell receptor (beta chain) was captured in a study of response to subunit inactivated influenza vaccine. Study-wide results and caveats: Authors suggested seasonal influenza vaccinations each recruit few new T cells.

Per germline, CDR1 ENHRY and CDR2 SYGVKD. The CDR3 is made up of 16 amino acids. The V and J ends lost 2 bases and 0 bases, in that order; junction bases with no gene match: 1. There are a few counts of this clonotype. What it recognizes is unknown. Each CDR3 protein gets one entry after TCRdb re-called the RT-PCR reads with MiXCR. The table includes hundreds of thousands of distinct CDR3 sequences, approximately 14% detected once. The chain joins TRBV10-3 to TRBJ2-2, with 9 bases aligning to TRBD1. The TCR comes from a man aged 50-60 years who received an inactivated influenza vaccine. The specimen was PBMCs from blood, collected 12 days after vaccination. This CDR3 is CAISEGQGSNTGELFF. The DNA of the CDR3 is TGTGCCATCAGTGAGGGACAGGGGTCGAACACCGGGGAGCTGTTTTTT.